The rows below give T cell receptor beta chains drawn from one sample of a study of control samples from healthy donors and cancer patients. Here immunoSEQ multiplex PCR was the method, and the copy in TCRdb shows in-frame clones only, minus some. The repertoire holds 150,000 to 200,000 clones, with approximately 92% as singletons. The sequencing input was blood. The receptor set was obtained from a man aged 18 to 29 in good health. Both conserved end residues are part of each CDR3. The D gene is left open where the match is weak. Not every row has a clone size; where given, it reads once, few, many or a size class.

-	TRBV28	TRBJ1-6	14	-	CASSLGPMVSPLHF	TGTGCCAGCAGTTTGGGACCGATGGTTTCACCCCTCCACTTT
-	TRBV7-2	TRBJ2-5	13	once	CASSLVGVGTQYF	TGTGCCAGCAGCTTAGTCGGAGTTGGGACCCAGTACTTC
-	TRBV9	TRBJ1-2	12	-	CASSDMSGGYTF	TGTGCCAGCAGCGACATGTCCGGGGGCTACACCTTC
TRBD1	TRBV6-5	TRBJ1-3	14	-	CASSRDRARNTIYF	TGTGCCAGCAGTAGGGACAGGGCCAGAAACACCATATATTTT
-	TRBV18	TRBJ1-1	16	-	CASSPRGDLMNTEAFF	TGTGCCAGCTCACCACGAGGGGACCTTATGAACACTGAAGCTTTCTTT
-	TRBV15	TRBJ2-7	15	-	CATSRERGLTYEQYF	TGTGCCACCAGCAGAGAACGGGGGCTTACCTACGAGCAGTACTTC
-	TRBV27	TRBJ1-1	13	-	CASSLSRNTEAFF	TGTGCCAGCAGTTTATCTCGGAACACTGAAGCTTTCTTT
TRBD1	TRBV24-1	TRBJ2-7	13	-	CATSPRGRNEQYF	TGTGCCACCAGTCCCAGGGGGAGAAACGAGCAGTACTTC
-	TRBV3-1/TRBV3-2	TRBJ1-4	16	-	CASSPRASLTSEKLFF	TGTGCCAGCAGCCCGAGGGCCAGTTTGACAAGTGAAAAACTGTTTTTT
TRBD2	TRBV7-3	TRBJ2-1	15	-	CASSLFSREGNEQFF	TGTGCCAGCAGCTTATTTTCCAGGGAGGGCAATGAGCAGTTCTTC
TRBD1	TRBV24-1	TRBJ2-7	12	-	CATSGDRDEQYF	TGTGCCACCAGTGGTGACAGGGACGAGCAGTACTTC
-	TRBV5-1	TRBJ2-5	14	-	CASSILGEVETQYF	TGCGCCAGCAGTATCTTAGGGGAGGTGGAGACCCAGTACTTC
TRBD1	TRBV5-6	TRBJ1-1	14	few	CASSSRQGSPEAFF	TGTGCCAGCAGCTCTAGACAGGGAAGCCCTGAAGCTTTCTTT
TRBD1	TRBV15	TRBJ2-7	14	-	CATSRETGGYEQYF	TGTGCCACCAGCAGAGAGACAGGGGGCTACGAGCAGTACTTC
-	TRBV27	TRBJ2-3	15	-	CASSLGPLGTDTQYF	TGTGCCAGCAGTTTGGGACCTTTAGGCACAGATACGCAGTATTTT
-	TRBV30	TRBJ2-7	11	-	CAWGAPYEQYF	TGTGCCTGGGGGGCCCCCTACGAGCAGTACTTC
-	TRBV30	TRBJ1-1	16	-	CAWTVYGQRWGTEAFF	TGTGCCTGGACTGTATACGGCCAACGATGGGGCACTGAAGCTTTCTTT
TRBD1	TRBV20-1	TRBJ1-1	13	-	CSASKGDSTEAFF	TGCAGTGCTAGTAAGGGGGACAGCACTGAAGCTTTCTTT
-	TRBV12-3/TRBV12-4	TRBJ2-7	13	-	CASTRTEKSEQYF	TGTGCCAGCACCCGGACAGAAAAAAGCGAGCAGTACTTC
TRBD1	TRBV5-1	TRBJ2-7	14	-	CASSLVGQGYEQYF	TGCGCCAGCAGCTTGGTCGGACAGGGTTACGAGCAGTACTTC
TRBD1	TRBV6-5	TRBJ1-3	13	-	CASRDRGGNTIYF	TGTGCCAGTCGGGACAGAGGTGGAAACACCATATATTTT
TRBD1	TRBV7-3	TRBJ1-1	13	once	CASGQGATTEAFF	TGTGCCAGCGGACAGGGGGCGACCACTGAAGCTTTCTTT
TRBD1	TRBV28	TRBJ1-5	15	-	CASSSRQGLNQPQHF	TGTGCCAGCAGTTCCAGACAGGGGCTCAATCAGCCCCAGCATTTT
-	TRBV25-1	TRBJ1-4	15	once	CASSAEKWINEKLFF	TGTGCCAGCAGCGCAGAGAAATGGATTAATGAAAAACTGTTTTTT
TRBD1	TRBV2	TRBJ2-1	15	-	CASSTNPKTGGEQFF	TGTGCCAGCAGTACAAACCCGAAAACAGGGGGTGAGCAGTTCTTC
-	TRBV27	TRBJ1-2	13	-	CASSLEGVRGYTF	TGTGCCAGCAGTTTAGAGGGAGTACGGGGCTACACCTTC
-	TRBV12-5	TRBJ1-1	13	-	CASGLVRDTEAFF	TGTGCTAGTGGTTTGGTACGGGACACTGAAGCTTTCTTT
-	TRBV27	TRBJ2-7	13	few	CASSLGRTYEQYF	TGTGCCAGCAGTTTGGGCAGAACCTACGAGCAGTACTTC
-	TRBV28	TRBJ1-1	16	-	CASSLNPAGGGFEAFF	TGTGCCAGCAGTTTAAATCCCGCGGGGGGCGGCTTTGAAGCTTTCTTT
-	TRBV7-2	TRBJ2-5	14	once	CASSLEWRWETQYF	TGTGCCAGCAGCTTAGAATGGCGGTGGGAGACCCAGTACTTC
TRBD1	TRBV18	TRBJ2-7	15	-	CASSPGTGNSYEQYF	TGTGCCAGCTCCCCAGGGACAGGGAATTCCTACGAGCAGTACTTC
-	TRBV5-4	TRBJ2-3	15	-	CASSPLEASTDTQYF	TGTGCCAGCAGTCCTTTGGAGGCTAGCACAGATACGCAGTATTTT
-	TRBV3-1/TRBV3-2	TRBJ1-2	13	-	CASSQGSARGYTF	TGTGCCAGCAGCCAAGGTTCGGCGCGTGGCTACACCTTC
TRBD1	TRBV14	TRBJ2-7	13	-	CASSPGQSYEQYF	TGTGCCAGCAGTCCGGGACAGAGTTACGAGCAGTACTTC
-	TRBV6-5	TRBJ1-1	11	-	CASRRETEAFF	TGTGCCAGCAGAAGGGAAACTGAAGCTTTCTTT
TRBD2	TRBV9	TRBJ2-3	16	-	CASKSGGALGTDTQYF	TGTGCCAGCAAGAGCGGGGGAGCCCTGGGCACAGATACGCAGTATTTT
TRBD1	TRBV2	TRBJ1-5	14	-	CASNIQGAGQPQHF	TGTGCCAGCAATATACAGGGGGCTGGTCAGCCCCAGCATTTT
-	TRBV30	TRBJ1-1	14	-	CAWSLYGGHTEAFF	TGTGCCTGGAGTTTGTACGGGGGGCACACTGAAGCTTTCTTT
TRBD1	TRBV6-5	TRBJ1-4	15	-	CASSTDRGRNEKLFF	TGTGCCAGCAGTACGGACAGGGGAAGAAATGAAAAACTGTTTTTT
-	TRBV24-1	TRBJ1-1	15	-	CATSDATQGSTEAFF	TGTGCCACCAGTGACGCGACACAGGGTAGCACTGAAGCTTTCTTT
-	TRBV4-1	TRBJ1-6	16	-	CASSQDRTAANSPLHF	TGCGCCAGCAGCCAAGACCGGACTGCCGCTAATTCACCCCTCCACTTT
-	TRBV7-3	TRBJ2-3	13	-	CASSSYGTDTQYF	TGTGCCAGCAGCTCCTACGGCACAGATACGCAGTATTTT
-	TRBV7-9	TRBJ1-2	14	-	CASSLGPPRNGYTF	TGTGCCAGCAGCTTAGGTCCCCCCAGGAATGGCTACACCTTC
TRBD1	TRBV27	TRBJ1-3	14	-	CASSLDKGASTIYF	TGTGCCAGCAGTTTAGACAAGGGGGCGAGCACCATATATTTT
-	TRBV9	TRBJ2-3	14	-	CASSNTGSTDTQYF	TGTGCCAGCAGTAATACAGGGAGCACAGATACGCAGTATTTT
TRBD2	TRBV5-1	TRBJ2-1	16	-	CASSPTSGGEPNEQFF	TGCGCCAGCAGCCCCACTAGCGGGGGGGAACCCAATGAGCAGTTCTTC
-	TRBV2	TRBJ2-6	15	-	CASSPDGSGANVLTF	TGTGCCAGCAGCCCGGACGGATCTGGGGCCAACGTCCTGACTTTC
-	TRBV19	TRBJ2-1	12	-	CASSIIRTEQFF	TGTGCCAGTAGTATAATCAGGACTGAGCAGTTCTTC
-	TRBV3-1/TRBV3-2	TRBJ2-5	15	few	CASSQFVGGGETQYF	TGTGCCAGCAGCCAATTCGTAGGTGGAGGGGAGACCCAGTACTTC
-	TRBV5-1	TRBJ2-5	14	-	CASSLLTTGGTQYF	TGCGCCAGCAGCTTGTTAACTACTGGGGGGACCCAGTACTTC
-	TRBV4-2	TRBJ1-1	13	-	CASSQESETEAFF	TGTGCCAGCAGCCAAGAGTCCGAAACAGAAGCTTTCTTT
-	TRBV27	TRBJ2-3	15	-	CASSWGQGGGDTQYF	TGTGCCAGCAGTTGGGGTCAGGGTGGTGGGGATACGCAGTATTTT
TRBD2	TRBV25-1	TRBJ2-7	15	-	CASEGRGGFSYEQYF	TGTGCCAGCGAAGGCCGGGGGGGCTTTTCCTACGAGCAGTACTTC
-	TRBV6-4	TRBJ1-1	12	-	CASSGRSGRAFF	TGTGCCAGCAGTGGCCGGTCAGGCAGGGCTTTCTTT
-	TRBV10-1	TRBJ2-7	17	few	CASSEGFGQGLSYEQYF	TGCGCCAGCAGTGAAGGCTTCGGACAGGGACTATCCTACGAGCAGTACTTC
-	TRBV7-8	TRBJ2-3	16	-	CASSLGAGKGTDTQYF	TGTGCCAGCAGCTTAGGGGCAGGGAAAGGCACAGATACGCAGTATTTT
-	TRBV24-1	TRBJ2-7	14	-	CATSAGAKSYEQYF	TGTGCCACCAGTGCGGGGGCCAAATCCTACGAGCAGTACTTC
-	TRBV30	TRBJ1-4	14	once	CAWKVQGGNEKLFF	TGTGCCTGGAAAGTCCAAGGGGGGAATGAAAAACTGTTTTTT
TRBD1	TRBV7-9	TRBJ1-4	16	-	CASSLPQGAGVEKLFF	TGTGCCAGCAGCTTACCACAGGGGGCTGGGGTTGAAAAACTGTTTTTT
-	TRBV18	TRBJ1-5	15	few	CASSPEQTNNQPQHF	TGTGCCAGCTCACCGGAACAGACAAATAATCAGCCCCAGCATTTT